The count of the clone carrying this TCR beta chain is one. Sequenced by immunoSEQ multiplex PCR; TCRdb stores in-frame clones only, minus some. The sample consists of roughly 410,000 clones, about 88% of them appearing once. Germline V lookup: CDR1 LNHDA, CDR2 SQIVND (reference sequence). V was shortened by 6 bases and J by 3 bases, with 20 bases between the two germline ends. The CDR3 runs to 16 residues. The sample originates from a study of blood T cell repertoires in COVID-19. Study-wide background: PBMCs, B-cell-depleted T cells, or T cells provided the cDNA or gDNA that made up the material.

This TCR came from a woman aged 40 to 50 with COVID-19, enrolled during active disease. The V and J genes are TRBV19 and TRBJ1-1, with unresolved D. Sequencing input: peripheral blood. CDR3 bases: TGTGCCAGTAGCCGCGATCTCAGGAACAGAGACACTGAAGCTTTCTTT. Protein sequence: CASSRDLRNRDTEAFF.